Below are 3 T cell receptor beta chains sequenced from a single sample in a study of T cell responses to AZD1222 COVID-19 vaccine. The method was immunoSEQ multiplex PCR; TCRdb's version includes in-frame clones alone and lacks a portion of them. The sample consists of about 150,000 clones, 92% of them appearing once. The sequenced sample was peripheral blood, obtained on day 0 of AZD1222 vaccination. The receptors were gathered from an adult in good health.

CDR3 region: CASSSRGRFEEKLFF. For the CDR3, the DNA is TGTGCCAGCAGCTCCCGGGGGCGGTTTGAGGAAAAACTGTTTTTT. The chain combines TRBV5-4 with TRBJ1-4, with D perhaps matching TRBD1 (6 bases). The length of the CDR3 is 15 residues. CDR1 and CDR2 (germline): SGHNT, YYREEE (reference sequence). Trimming removed 3 bases from V and 8 bases from J, with 17 bases in between.

This rearrangement joins TRBV5-1 to TRBJ1-2, with 11 bases aligning to TRBD1. The trim removed 0 bases at V and 7 bases at J, leaving 8 bases unmatched. The CDR3 contains 16 residues. Germline CDR1 SGHRS, CDR2 YFSETQ. The chain's CDR3 is CASSLATDRGLGGYTF. The CDR3 DNA is TGCGCCAGCAGCTTGGCCACGGACAGGGGGCTGGGTGGCTACACCTTC.

The chain recombines TRBV6-6 with TRBJ2-3, with a tentative D call TRBD1 (5 bases). The V end lost 5 bases, the J end lost 6 bases, and 6 bases lay between the germline ends. CDR3 length equals 11 residues. Per germline, CDR1 MNHNY and CDR2 SVGAGI (reference sequence). DNA of the CDR3: TGTGCCAGCAGTACAGGTGATACGCAGTATTTT. Residues: CASSTGDTQYF.